A single sample is the source of the 17 T cell receptor beta chains below, sequenced in a study of T cell clusters in autoimmune cytopenias. Multiplex touch-down PCR amplified TRB using TRB-A and TRB-B pools in one tube. TCRdb reprocessed the multiplex PCR reads, keeping one entry per CDR3 protein, no DNA. The ten top clones account for 9.5% to 10%, within a sample of about 6,900 distinct CDR3 sequences. TRB amplification used around 270 ng of peripheral blood genomic DNA. This sample was shared with a second study, whose subject was T cell repertoires in aging, cancer and after chemotherapy.

Input material: peripheral blood. These receptors all stem from a human donor in good health.

This chain links TRBV27 with TRBJ1-1; TCRdb's D call of TRBD1 is untestable without DNA. CDR3 length: 14 amino acids. Germline V lookup: CDR1 MNHEY, CDR2 SMNVEV (reference sequence). The CDR3: CASSFGTGNTEAFF.

This clonotype is deemed medium-sized by its frequency. The chain is built from TRBV6-1 and TRBJ1-2; there is no DNA to check the TCRdb D call of TRBD1. This CDR3 spans 15 amino acids. CDR1 is MNHNS and CDR2 is SASEGT in the germline V gene. The CDR3 sequence is CASSLGGAGNYGYTF.

The chain links TRBV6-5 to TRBJ1-1; TCRdb outputs TRBD1, but without DNA this stays unchecked. The CDR3 has 15 amino acids. Germline lookup yields CDR1 MNHEY and CDR2 SVGAGI. This CDR3 is CASSLRTVMNTEAFF.

This chain uses TRBV12-3 or TRBV12-4 with TRBJ2-3. This CDR3 region has 12 residues. The chain's CDR3 is CASSLAADMQYF.

V is TRBV6-5 and J is TRBJ1-2. The germline CDR1 and CDR2 sequences are MNHEY and SVGAGI. The CDR3 is 15 amino acids. The CDR3 is CASSLDHSLNYGYTF.

Considering frequency, this clonotype is medium-sized. The chain uses TRBV5-4 and TRBJ2-3. Germline CDR1 and CDR2: SGHNT and YYREEE (reference sequence). The CDR3 runs to 14 residues. CDR3 residues: CASSLDPSTDTQYF.

This clonotype is labeled medium-sized based on frequency. V and J are TRBV6-1 and TRBJ2-3; TCRdb's D gene call, TRBD2, goes unchecked for lack of DNA. CDR1 is MNHNS, CDR2 SASEGT, per germline. CDR3 length equals 16 residues. CDR3: CASSVGAGRSTDTQYF.

The rearrangement uses TRBV30 and TRBJ1-2; TCRdb's assignment of TRBD1 cannot be checked, as there is no DNA. The CDR3 runs to 16 residues. Germline values: CDR1 GTSNPN, CDR2 SVGIG (reference sequence). CDR3 region: CAWVIQGASWTYGYTF.

V is TRBV12-3 or TRBV12-4 and J is TRBJ2-7; TCRdb's D call, TRBD1, is unchecked because there is no DNA. The CDR3 runs to 13 residues. The CDR3: CASSYAGGGEQYF.

The CDR3 region is CASSHRDRGYNSPLHF. The chain has TRBV11-2 and TRBJ1-6; TCRdb names TRBD1, which stays unverified in the absence of DNA. The CDR3 runs 16 residues. Per the germline V gene, CDR1 is SGHAT and CDR2 is FQNNGV. Full variable domain (remainder filled in from reference TRBV11-2 and TRBJ1-6): EAGVAQSPRYKIIEKRQSVAFWCNPISGHATLYWYQQILGQGPKLLIQFQNNGVVDDSQLPKDRFSAERLKGVDSTLKIQPAKLEDSAVYLCASSHRDRGYNSPLHFGNGTRLTVT.

The V call is TRBV5-1, the J call TRBJ2-1. The CDR3 covers 14 residues. The germline V gene encodes CDR1 SGHRS and CDR2 YFSETQ. CDR3 sequence: CASSLFRAYNEQFF. Using reference TRBV5-1 and TRBJ2-1 for the parts outside the CDR3, the full variable domain is KAGVTQTPRYLIKTRGQQVTLSCSPISGHRSVSWYQQTPGQGLQFLFEYFSETQRNKGNFPGRFSGRQFSNSRSEMNVSTLELGDSALYLCASSLFRAYNEQFFGPGTRLTVL.

The chain has TRBV6-5 and TRBJ1-2. CDR1 is MNHEY, CDR2 SVGAGI, per germline. The length of the CDR3 is 14 residues. The CDR3: CASSYEVESLRYTF.

By frequency, this clonotype is medium-sized. The V call is TRBV27, the J call TRBJ2-3; TCRdb reports TRBD1, a call that lacks DNA to check it against. The CDR3 length is 16 residues. Germline V lookup: CDR1 MNHEY, CDR2 SMNVEV (reference sequence). The CDR3: CASSLSLAALVDTQYF.

The chain uses TRBV19 and TRBJ1-5; the TRBD1 assignment by TCRdb is unverifiable without DNA. This CDR3 comprises 15 residues. Germline V lookup: CDR1 LNHDA, CDR2 SQIVND (reference sequence). The CDR3 loop is CASNGQGEGNQPQHF.

By frequency, this clonotype registers medium-sized (0.01 to 0.1%). The J gene is TRBJ2-2, the V gene TRBV6-2 or TRBV6-3; TCRdb's D call of TRBD2 is untestable without DNA. The length of the CDR3 is 15 residues. Looked up from germline, CDR1 is MNHEY and CDR2 is SVGEGT. The CDR3 sequence: CASSYSGGATGELFF.

The chain joins TRBV15 to TRBJ2-1; TCRdb lists TRBD2, though no DNA is available to test this call. CDR3 length: 18 amino acids. The germline CDR1 and CDR2 sequences are LNHNV and YYDKDF (reference sequence). Here the CDR3 reads CATSRGRASGGFYNEQFF.

This clonotype ranks as medium-sized (0.01 to 0.1%) in terms of frequency. This rearrangement joins TRBV5-4 to TRBJ2-1. The CDR3 extends over 15 amino acids. Germline values: CDR1 SGHNT, CDR2 YYREEE (reference sequence). The CDR3 sequence: CASSLGSGSYNEQFF.